The table lists the clone carrying this TCR beta chain with many counts. What it binds is not known. This sample was included in a study of T-cell memory formation after mild COVID-19. A single record per CDR3 protein comes from TCRdb applying MiXCR to the 5' RACE reads. The sample includes more than 75,000 distinct CDR3 sequences, roughly 23% seen only once; the top ten take roughly 39%. Whole-study results and caveats: A second wave expanding day 15 to 37 was CD4+-biased; contracting clones were balanced.

The sample comprised PBMCs or a T cell subset sorted from them (not recorded which). The TCR comes from a man younger than 35 who had mild COVID-19 (a few samples of this study predate the infection). Cell type and time point are not known.

In DNA, the CDR3 is TGTGCCAGCAGCCAGGGACTAGCGGGAGCCAATGAGCAGTTCTTC. Translating it yields CASSQGLAGANEQFF. The rearrangement links TRBV7-2 to TRBJ2-1; 14 bases fit TRBD2. The CDR3 consists of 15 residues. V shed 5 bases and J 6 bases; nucleotides not matched to a gene: 3. CDR1 is SGHTA, CDR2 FQGNSA, per germline.